The 25 T cell receptor beta chains reported below all come from one sample, sequenced in a study of T cells expressing NK-cell markers. TCRdb re-called the 5' RACE reads and catalogs CDR3 proteins one per entry, DNA excluded. The table lists 300,000 to 500,000 distinct CDR3 sequences. Sequencing used blood T cells: a sorted CD56 or NKG2C T cell subset, CD4+ or CD8+ T cells, or bulk PBMC T cells (not recorded which). The receptor set was obtained from a woman aged 45-59 years in good health.

The chain's CDR3 is CASSGGLAGEDEQFF. This chain uses TRBV2 with TRBJ2-1; checking the TCRdb D call of TRBD2 is not possible without DNA. Germline loops: CDR1 SNHLY, CDR2 FYNNEI. The CDR3 length is 15 residues.

CDR3 in amino acids: CASSAGLAGGGTQYF. The chain is built from TRBV5-1 and TRBJ2-5; the TCRdb call, TRBD2, lacks DNA for checking. CDR1 is SGHRS and CDR2 is YFSETQ in the germline V gene. The CDR3 covers 15 residues.

The rearrangement uses TRBV5-8 and TRBJ2-7; TCRdb returns TRBD2, unconfirmable since there is no DNA. The CDR3 contains 15 residues. Germline V CDR1 and CDR2: SGHTS, YDEGEE. CDR3 region: CASSRTSGYSYEQYF.

The chain has TRBV6-1 and TRBJ2-5; the D gene TCRdb calls, TRBD1, cannot be checked with no DNA. The CDR3 loop spans 15 amino acids. The germline CDR1 and CDR2 sequences are MNHNS and SASEGT. CDR3 sequence reads: CASSGQGVMGETQYF.

This rearrangement joins TRBV7-2 to TRBJ1-1. CDR1 is SGHTA, CDR2 FQGNSA, per germline. CDR3 length: 15 residues. CDR3: CASSLTGRMNTEAFF.

V and J are TRBV5-1 and TRBJ2-3. This CDR3 spans 15 amino acids. Looked up from germline, CDR1 is SGHRS and CDR2 is YFSETQ. The CDR3 loop is CASSLAGKKTDTQYF.

The rearrangement joins TRBV4-2 to TRBJ1-3. The CDR3 runs to 15 residues. CDR1 and CDR2 (germline): LGHNA, YNFKEQ. CDR3 sequence reads: CASSQLGGTGNTIYF.

This chain connects TRBV5-1 to TRBJ2-3; TCRdb's D gene call, TRBD2, goes unchecked for lack of DNA. This CDR3 region has 18 residues. Germline CDR1 reads SGHRS; CDR2 reads YFSETQ. The CDR3 spells CASSLALASGSFGDTQYF.

The J gene is TRBJ2-1, the V gene TRBV5-1. Germline values: CDR1 SGHRS, CDR2 YFSETQ. This CDR3 is built from 15 residues. CDR3 in amino acids: CASSLRSTLLNEQFF.

The V call is TRBV10-3, the J call TRBJ1-6; TCRdb designates TRBD1, a call that cannot be tested without DNA. This CDR3 region has 17 residues. Germline CDR1 and CDR2: ENHRY and SYGVKD. CDR3 sequence: CAISPGSMSSYNSPLHF.

CDR3 in amino acids: CASCRTGTGVISGANVLTF. The gene calls are TRBV21-1 and TRBJ2-6; the D call from TCRdb, TRBD1, cannot be confirmed without DNA. TRBV21-1 is described as a pseudogene. This CDR3 spans 19 amino acids.

This sequence joins TRBV23-1 and TRBJ2-7; the D call of TRBD2 rests on TCRdb alone, since no DNA is present to check it. TRBV23-1 is placed among ORFs of uncertain function. This CDR3 has 15 amino acids. CDR3 amino acids: CARPLAAGGNYEQYF.

This sequence joins TRBV24-1 and TRBJ2-3; TCRdb proposes TRBD1, but this gene call is untestable without DNA. This CDR3 spans 16 amino acids. Germline CDR1 is KGHDR and CDR2 is SFDVKD. The CDR3 loop is CATSDSTGTGTDTQYF.

The chain couples TRBV6-6 to TRBJ2-5; TCRdb calls TRBD2, which cannot be checked without DNA. Looked up from germline, CDR1 is MNHNY and CDR2 is SVGAGI (reference sequence). This CDR3 contains 17 residues. CDR3 region: CASSSLAGGTPKETQYF.

This sequence joins TRBV20-1 and TRBJ2-2. The V gene's germline CDR1 is DFQATT and CDR2 SNEGSKA (reference sequence). This CDR3 has 13 residues. This chain's CDR3 is CSARDRWNGELFF.

The chain recombines TRBV20-1 with TRBJ2-1; with no DNA, the TCRdb D assignment of TRBD2 cannot be verified. The CDR3 is 15 residues long. Germline assignment: CDR1 DFQATT and CDR2 SNEGSKA (reference sequence). The CDR3 sequence: CSARGLAGAPNEQFF.

V and J are TRBV24-1 and TRBJ2-5; TCRdb's D call of TRBD1 is untestable without DNA. Germline V lookup: CDR1 KGHDR, CDR2 SFDVKD. The CDR3 extends over 13 amino acids. CDR3 region: CATEGGQEETQYF.

The gene calls are TRBV20-1 and TRBJ2-7; TCRdb selects TRBD2, and the lack of DNA leaves this call unchecked. CDR3 length: 16 residues. The germline V gene encodes CDR1 DFQATT and CDR2 SNEGSKA (reference sequence). The CDR3 region is CSARGFGLAGLGEQYF.

The chain employs TRBV3-1 and TRBJ2-3; TCRdb reports TRBD2, a call that lacks DNA to check it against. Germline values: CDR1 LGHDT, CDR2 YNNKEL (reference sequence). CDR3 length: 15 residues. CDR3 sequence reads: CASSQDWGDTDTQYF.

The chain has TRBV19 and TRBJ2-2; TCRdb lists TRBD1, though no DNA is available to test this call. CDR3 length: 13 amino acids. Germline V lookup: CDR1 LNHDA, CDR2 SQIVND (reference sequence). CDR3 protein: CASSISSRGELFF.

V is TRBV5-1 and J is TRBJ2-2; without DNA, the TCRdb call of TRBD2 cannot be checked. The CDR3 extends over 16 amino acids. Germline CDR1 is SGHRS and CDR2 is YFSETQ. This CDR3 is CASSGASGSNGGELFF.

The chain recombines TRBV27 with TRBJ1-6; TCRdb's D gene call, TRBD1, goes unchecked for lack of DNA. Germline V gives CDR1 MNHEY, CDR2 SMNVEV (reference sequence). The CDR3 contains 15 residues. The CDR3 here is CASSTRGTDNSPLHF.

This chain connects TRBV4-1 to TRBJ1-2; the TCRdb D gene call, TRBD1, has no DNA to confirm it. The CDR3 consists of 17 residues. Germline V gene sequence: CDR1 MGHRA, CDR2 YSYEKL. CDR3 region: CASSQGRPFDREEGYTF.

This sequence joins TRBV12-3 or TRBV12-4 and TRBJ1-2; TCRdb selects TRBD1, and the lack of DNA leaves this call unchecked. There are 13 residues in the CDR3. The CDR3 protein is CASTGTPNYGYTF.

This chain joins TRBV29-1 and TRBJ2-7; the TCRdb D gene call, TRBD2, has no DNA to confirm it. Germline CDR1 SQVTM, CDR2 ANQGSEA. The CDR3 is 15 amino acids. CDR3 sequence: CSVESIAGGPGEQYF.